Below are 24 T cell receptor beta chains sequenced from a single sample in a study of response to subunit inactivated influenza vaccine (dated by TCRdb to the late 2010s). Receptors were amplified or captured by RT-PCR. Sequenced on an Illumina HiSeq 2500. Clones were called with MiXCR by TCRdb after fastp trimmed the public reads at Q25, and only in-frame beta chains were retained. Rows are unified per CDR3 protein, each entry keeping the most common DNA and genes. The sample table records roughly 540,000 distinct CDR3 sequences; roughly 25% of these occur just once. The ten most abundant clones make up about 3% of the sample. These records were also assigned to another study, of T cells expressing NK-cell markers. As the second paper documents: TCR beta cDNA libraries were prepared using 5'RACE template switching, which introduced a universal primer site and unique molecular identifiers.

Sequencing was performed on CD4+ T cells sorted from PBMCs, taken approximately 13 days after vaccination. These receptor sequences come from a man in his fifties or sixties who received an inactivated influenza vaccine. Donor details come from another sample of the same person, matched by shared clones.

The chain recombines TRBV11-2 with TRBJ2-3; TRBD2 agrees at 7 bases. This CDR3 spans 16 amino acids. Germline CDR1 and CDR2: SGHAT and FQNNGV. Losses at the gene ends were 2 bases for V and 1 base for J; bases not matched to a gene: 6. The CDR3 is CASSLRQGGGTDTQYF. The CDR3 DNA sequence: TGTGCCAGCAGCTTAAGGCAGGGAGGGGGCACAGATACGCAGTATTTT.

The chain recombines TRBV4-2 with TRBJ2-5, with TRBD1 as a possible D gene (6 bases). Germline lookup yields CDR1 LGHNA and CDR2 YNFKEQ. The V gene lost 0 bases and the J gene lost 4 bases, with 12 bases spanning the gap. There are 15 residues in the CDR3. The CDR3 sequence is CASSQDSQGTETQYF. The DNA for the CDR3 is TGTGCCAGCAGCCAAGATTCCCAGGGGACAGAGACCCAGTACTTC.

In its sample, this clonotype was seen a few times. The CDR3 DNA follows: TGTGCCAGCAGCTTAGCGGGGTTAAGGGGGCTACCGCACACAGATACGCAGTATTTT. Its protein product is CASSLAGLRGLPHTDTQYF. V and J are TRBV11-1 and TRBJ2-3, with TRBD1 identical over 7 bases. This CDR3 has 19 residues. V lost 0 bases to trimming and J lost 2 bases; unmatched junction nucleotides: 14. CDR1 SGHAT and CDR2 FQDESV come from the germline V gene (reference sequence).

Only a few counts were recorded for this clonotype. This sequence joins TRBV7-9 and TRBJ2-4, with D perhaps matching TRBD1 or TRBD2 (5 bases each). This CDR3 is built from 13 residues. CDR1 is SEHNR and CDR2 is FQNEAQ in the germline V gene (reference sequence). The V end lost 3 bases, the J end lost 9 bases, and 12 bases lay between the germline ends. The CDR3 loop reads CASSFPGSAIQYF. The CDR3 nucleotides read TGTGCCAGCAGCTTCCCAGGGAGCGCCATTCAGTACTTC.

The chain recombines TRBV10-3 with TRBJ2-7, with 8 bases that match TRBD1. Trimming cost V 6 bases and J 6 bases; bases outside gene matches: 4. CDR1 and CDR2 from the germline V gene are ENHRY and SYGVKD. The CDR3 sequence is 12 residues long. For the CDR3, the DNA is TGTGCCATCAGCACGGACAGGGTCGAGCAGTACTTC. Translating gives CAISTDRVEQYF.

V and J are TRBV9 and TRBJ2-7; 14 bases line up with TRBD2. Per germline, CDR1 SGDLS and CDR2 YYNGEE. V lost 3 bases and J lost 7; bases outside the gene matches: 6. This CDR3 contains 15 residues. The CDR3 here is CASSAGLAGAGEQYF. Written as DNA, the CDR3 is TGTGCCAGCAGCGCGGGACTAGCGGGAGCCGGAGAGCAGTACTTC.

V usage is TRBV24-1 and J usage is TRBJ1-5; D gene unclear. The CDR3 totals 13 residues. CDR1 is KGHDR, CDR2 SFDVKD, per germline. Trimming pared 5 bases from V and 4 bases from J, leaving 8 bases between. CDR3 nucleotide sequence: TGTGCCACCAGTGGTTCGGGAAATCAGCCCCAGCATTTT. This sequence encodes CATSGSGNQPQHF.

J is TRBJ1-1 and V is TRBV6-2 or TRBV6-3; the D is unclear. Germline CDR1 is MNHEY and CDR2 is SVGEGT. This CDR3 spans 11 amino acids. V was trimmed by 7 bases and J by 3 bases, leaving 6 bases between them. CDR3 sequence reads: CASTQYTEAFF. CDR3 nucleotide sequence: TGTGCCAGCACCCAATACACTGAAGCTTTCTTT.

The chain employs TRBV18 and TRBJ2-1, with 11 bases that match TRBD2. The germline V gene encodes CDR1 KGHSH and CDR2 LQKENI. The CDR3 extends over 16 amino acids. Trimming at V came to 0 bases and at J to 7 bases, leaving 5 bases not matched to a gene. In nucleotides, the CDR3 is TGTGCCAGCTCACCACCGACTAGCGGGAACTCAAATGAGCAGTTCTTC. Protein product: CASSPPTSGNSNEQFF.

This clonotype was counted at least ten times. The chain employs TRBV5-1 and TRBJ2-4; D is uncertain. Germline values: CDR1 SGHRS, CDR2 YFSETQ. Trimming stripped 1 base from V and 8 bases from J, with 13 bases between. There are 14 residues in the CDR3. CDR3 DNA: TGCGCCAGCAGCTTGATCCAGATAACGGACATTCAGTACTTC. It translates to CASSLIQITDIQYF.

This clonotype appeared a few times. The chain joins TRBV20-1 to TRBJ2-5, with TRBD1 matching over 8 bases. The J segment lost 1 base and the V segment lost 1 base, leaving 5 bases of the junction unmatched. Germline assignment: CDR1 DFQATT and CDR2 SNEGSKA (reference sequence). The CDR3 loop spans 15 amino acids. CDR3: CSARVGDRPQETQYF. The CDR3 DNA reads TGCAGTGCTAGAGTCGGGGACAGGCCCCAAGAGACCCAGTACTTC.

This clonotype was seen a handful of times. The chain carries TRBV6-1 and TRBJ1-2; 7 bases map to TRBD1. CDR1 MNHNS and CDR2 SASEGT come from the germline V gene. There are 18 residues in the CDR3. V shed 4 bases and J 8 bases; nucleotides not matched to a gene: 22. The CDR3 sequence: CASSATLGLEKGATGYTF. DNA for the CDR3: TGTGCCAGCAGTGCTACACTTGGGCTGGAAAAGGGGGCGACCGGCTACACCTTC.

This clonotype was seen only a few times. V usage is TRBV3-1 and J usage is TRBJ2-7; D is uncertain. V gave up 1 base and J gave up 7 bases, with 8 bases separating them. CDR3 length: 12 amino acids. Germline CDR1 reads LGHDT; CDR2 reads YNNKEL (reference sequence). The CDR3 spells CASSQVSQEQYF. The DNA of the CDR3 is TGTGCCAGCAGCCAAGTTAGCCAGGAGCAGTACTTC.

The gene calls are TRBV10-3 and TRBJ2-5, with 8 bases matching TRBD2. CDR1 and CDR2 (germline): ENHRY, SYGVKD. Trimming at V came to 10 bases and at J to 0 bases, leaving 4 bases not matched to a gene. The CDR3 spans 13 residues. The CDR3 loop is CATTSGYQETQYF. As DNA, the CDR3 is TGTGCCACTACTAGCGGTTACCAAGAGACCCAGTACTTC.

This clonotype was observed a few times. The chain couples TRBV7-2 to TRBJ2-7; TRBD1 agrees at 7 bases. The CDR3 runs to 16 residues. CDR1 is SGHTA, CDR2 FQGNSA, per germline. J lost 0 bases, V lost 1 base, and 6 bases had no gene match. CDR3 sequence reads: CASSLEDRRNSYEQYF. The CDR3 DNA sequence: TGTGCCAGCAGCTTAGAGGACAGGAGAAACTCCTACGAGCAGTACTTC.

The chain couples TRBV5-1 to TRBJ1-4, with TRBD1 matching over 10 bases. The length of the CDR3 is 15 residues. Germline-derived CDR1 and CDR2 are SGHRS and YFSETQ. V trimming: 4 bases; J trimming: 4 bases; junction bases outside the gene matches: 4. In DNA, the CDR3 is TGCGCCAGCAGCACAAGGACAGGGGGTAATGAAAAACTGTTTTTT. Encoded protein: CASSTRTGGNEKLFF. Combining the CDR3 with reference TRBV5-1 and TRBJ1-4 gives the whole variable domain KAGVTQTPRYLIKTRGQQVTLSCSPISGHRSVSWYQQTPGQGLQFLFEYFSETQRNKGNFPGRFSGRQFSNSRSEMNVSTLELGDSALYLCASSTRTGGNEKLFFGSGTQLSVL.

The CDR3 bases are TGTGCCAGCAGCTTAATACAGGCGAACACTGAAGCTTTCTTT. It translates to CASSLIQANTEAFF. This chain links TRBV7-2 with TRBJ1-1, with a possible D match to TRBD1 (5 bases). The germline gives CDR1 SGHTA, CDR2 FQGNSA. Trimming stripped 2 bases from V and 1 base from J, with 8 bases between. CDR3 size: 14 residues.

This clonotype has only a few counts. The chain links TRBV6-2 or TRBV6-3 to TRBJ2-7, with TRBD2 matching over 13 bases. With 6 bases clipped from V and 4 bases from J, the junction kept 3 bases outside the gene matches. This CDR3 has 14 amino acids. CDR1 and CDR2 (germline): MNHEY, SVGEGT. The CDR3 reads CASRAGLAGYEQYF. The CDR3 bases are TGTGCCAGCAGAGCGGGACTAGCGGGATACGAGCAGTACTTC.

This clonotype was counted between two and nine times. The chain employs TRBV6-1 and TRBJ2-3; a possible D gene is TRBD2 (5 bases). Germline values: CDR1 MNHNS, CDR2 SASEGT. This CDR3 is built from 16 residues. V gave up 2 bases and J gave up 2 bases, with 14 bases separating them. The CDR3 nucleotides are TGTGCCAGCAGTGAAACCAGCATAGCGACCACAGATACGCAGTATTTT. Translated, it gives CASSETSIATTDTQYF.

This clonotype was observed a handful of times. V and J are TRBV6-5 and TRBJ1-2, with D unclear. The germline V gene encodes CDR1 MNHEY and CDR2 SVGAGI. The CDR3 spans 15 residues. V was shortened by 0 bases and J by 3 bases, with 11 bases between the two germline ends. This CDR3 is CASSYSLAGDYGYTF. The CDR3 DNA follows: TGTGCCAGCAGTTACTCGTTGGCGGGCGACTATGGCTACACCTTC.

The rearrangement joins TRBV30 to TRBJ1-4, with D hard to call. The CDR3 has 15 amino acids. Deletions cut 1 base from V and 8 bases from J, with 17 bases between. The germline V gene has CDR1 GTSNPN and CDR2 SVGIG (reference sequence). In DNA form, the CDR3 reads TGTGCCTGGAGTGCAGTAGGGAGGGAAGCCGAAAAACTGTTTTTT. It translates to CAWSAVGREAEKLFF.

This chain's CDR3 is CASSRRQGTYDGYTF. The CDR3 nucleotides read TGTGCCAGCAGCCGTCGACAGGGGACTTATGATGGCTACACCTTC. This rearrangement joins TRBV7-2 to TRBJ1-2; 8 bases are a match to TRBD1. The CDR3 runs 15 residues. The germline CDR1 and CDR2 sequences are SGHTA and FQGNSA. V lost 5 bases to trimming and J lost 6 bases; unmatched junction nucleotides: 11.

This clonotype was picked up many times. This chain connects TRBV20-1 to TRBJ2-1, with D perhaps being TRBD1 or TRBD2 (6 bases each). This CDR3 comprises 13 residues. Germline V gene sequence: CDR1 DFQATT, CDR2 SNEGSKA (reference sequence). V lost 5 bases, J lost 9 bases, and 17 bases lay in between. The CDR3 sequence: CSAPSYGGSEQFF. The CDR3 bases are TGCAGTGCTCCATCCTACGGGGGCAGTGAGCAGTTCTTC.

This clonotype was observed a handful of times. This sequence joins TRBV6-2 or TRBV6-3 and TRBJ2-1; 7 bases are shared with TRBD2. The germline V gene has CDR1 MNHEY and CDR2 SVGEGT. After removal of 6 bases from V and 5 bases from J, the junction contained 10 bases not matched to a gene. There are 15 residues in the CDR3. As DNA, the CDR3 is TGTGCCAGCAGACCGGGACTACTTCGTGACAATGAGCAGTTCTTC. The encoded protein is CASRPGLLRDNEQFF.